The present TCR beta chain was sequenced within a study of blood T cell repertoires in COVID-19. Only in-frame clones appear in the TCRdb table, and some are missing; sequencing was by immunoSEQ multiplex PCR. In the table there are 300,000 or so clones, about four fifths of which are singletons. This clone appeared once. The CDR3 runs to 11 residues. V was clipped by 2 bases and J by 4 bases, with 5 bases between them. The germline V gene encodes CDR1 GTSNPN and CDR2 SVGIG (reference sequence). The clonotype was recovered from a woman between 50 and 59 years old with acute or convalescent COVID-19. The chain employs TRBV30 and TRBJ1-1; no definite D call. Sequences were obtained from peripheral blood. Written as DNA, the CDR3 is TGTGCCTGGAGTTCGGGCACTGAAGCTTTCTTT. Amino acid sequence: CAWSSGTEAFF.